Below are 27 T cell receptor beta chains sequenced from a single sample in a study of T cell repertoires in cytomegalovirus infection. TCRdb re-derived calls from the reads in MiXCR, one entry per CDR3 protein. The sample has approximately 120,000 distinct CDR3 sequences, approximately 30% seen once. These receptors' antigens are unknown. The starting material was CD8+ T cells from cultured PBMCs, obtained from culture after CMV antigen stimulation. The receptors were sampled from a human donor in good health (CMV status not recorded). Some clones in this sample may be carry-over from other donors' samples.

The chain uses TRBV10-3 and TRBJ2-1; D may correspond to TRBD1 or TRBD2 (6 bases each). This CDR3 spans 16 amino acids. Trimming shortened V by 2 bases and J by 4 bases, and 15 bases separated the two germline ends. Looked up from germline, CDR1 is ENHRY and CDR2 is SYGVKD. In nucleotides, the CDR3 is TGTGCCATCAGTGAGGAGGGGGGACCCGCTTACAATGAGCAGTTCTTC. This translates into CAISEEGGPAYNEQFF.

This sequence joins TRBV4-1 and TRBJ2-1; D possibly uses TRBD1 or TRBD2 (5 bases each). CDR3 size: 16 residues. Germline V lookup: CDR1 MGHRA, CDR2 YSYEKL. Trimming took off 0 bases at V and 5 bases at J, with 14 bases between the two ends. Here the CDR3 DNA reads TGCGCCAGCAGCCAAGAAGTATGGGGGACCGACAATGAGCAGTTCTTC. Its translation is CASSQEVWGTDNEQFF.

J is TRBJ1-6 and V is TRBV7-9; 11 bases are shared with TRBD1. The CDR3 has 16 amino acids. V shed 6 bases and J 7 bases; nucleotides not matched to a gene: 8. CDR1 SEHNR and CDR2 FQNEAQ come from the germline V gene (reference sequence). In DNA, the CDR3 is TGTGCCAGCAGTAACCGGGACAGGGGGACAAATTCACCCCTCCACTTT. This encodes CASSNRDRGTNSPLHF.

The table lists this clonotype with a few counts. The chain carries TRBV7-8 and TRBJ2-2, with 7 bases lining up with TRBD2. CDR3 length equals 16 residues. CDR1 SGHVS and CDR2 FQNEAQ come from the germline V gene. The junction had 6 bases not matched to a gene; V was cut back by 2 bases and J by 3 bases. In DNA, the CDR3 is TGTGCCAGCAGCTTATCCGGGGGGTTGGACACCGGGGAGCTGTTTTTT. Translating it yields CASSLSGGLDTGELFF. The full variable domain, with the rest looked up from reference TRBV7-8 and TRBJ2-2, is GAGVSQSPRYKVAKRGQDVALRCDPISGHVSLFWYQQALGQGPEFLTYFQNEAQLDKSGLPSDRFFAERPEGSVSTLKIQRTQQEDSAVYLCASSLSGGLDTGELFFGEGSRLTVL.

The CDR3 region has the DNA TGTGCCAGCAGCCAAGGAAGACCGGGGTCTGGGGCCAACGTCCTGACTTTC. Protein product: CASSQGRPGSGANVLTF. The rearrangement links TRBV3-1 to TRBJ2-6; tentative D call: TRBD2 (5 bases). Deletions cut 1 base from V and 1 base from J, with 11 bases between. The CDR3 extends over 17 amino acids. Germline V gene sequence: CDR1 LGHDT, CDR2 YNNKEL (reference sequence).

This clonotype has ten or more counts. CDR3 loop: CASSPITTGLATAKNIQYF. CDR3 nucleotide sequence: TGTGCCAGCAGCCCGATCACCACGGGACTAGCGACGGCCAAAAACATTCAGTACTTC. This sequence joins TRBV7-2 and TRBJ2-4, with 10 bases that match TRBD2. This CDR3 is 19 amino acids long. CDR1 SGHTA and CDR2 FQGNSA come from the germline V gene. Trimming at V came to 5 bases and at J to 1 base, leaving 14 bases not matched to a gene. Full variable domain (missing parts from reference TRBV7-2 and TRBJ2-4): GAGVSQSPSNKVTEKGKDVELRCDPISGHTALYWYRQSLGQGLEFLIYFQGNSAPDKSGLPSDRFSAERTGGSVSTLTIQRTQQEDSAVYLCASSPITTGLATAKNIQYFGAGTRLSVL.

In this sample, this clonotype turned up a few times. This sequence joins TRBV6-6 and TRBJ1-5, with 8 nucleotides matching TRBD1. This CDR3 is 16 amino acids long. V was clipped by 5 bases and J by 3 bases; unmatched bases: 9. Germline CDR1 is MNHNY and CDR2 is SVGAGI (reference sequence). In DNA, the CDR3 is TGTGCCAGCAGTCCCTTAGGGACAGGTCACAATCAGCCCCAGCATTTT. This codes for CASSPLGTGHNQPQHF.

This clonotype showed up many times. The chain is built from TRBV5-1 and TRBJ1-1; TRBD1 might be the D (6 bases). Trimming took off 0 bases at V and 10 bases at J, with 13 bases between the two ends. The CDR3 consists of 13 residues. Looked up from germline, CDR1 is SGHRS and CDR2 is YFSETQ. The CDR3 protein is CASSLGRGRGAFF. The CDR3 DNA sequence: TGCGCCAGCAGCTTGGGACGGGGGCGTGGAGCTTTCTTT.

V is TRBV4-3 and J is TRBJ1-1, with D uncertain. The germline V and J ends were trimmed by 0 bases and 3 bases, with 8 bases remaining between them. The CDR3 is 14 amino acids. Germline V gene sequence: CDR1 LGHNA, CDR2 YSLEER. The CDR3 protein is CASSQDGDDTEAFF. Here the CDR3 DNA reads TGCGCCAGCAGCCAAGATGGGGATGACACTGAAGCTTTCTTT.

On this clonotype: No conserved phenylalanine or tryptophan ends this CDR3, so it is likely a read error. This rearrangement joins TRBV6-2 or TRBV6-3 to TRBJ1-5; maybe TRBD1 (5 bases). V was shortened by 4 bases and J by 5 bases, with 12 bases between the two germline ends. This CDR3 is 14 amino acids long. Germline V gene lookup returns CDR1 MNHEY and CDR2 SVGEGT. This CDR3 reads CASSSPGGDQPQHV. CDR3 bases: TGTGCCAGCAGTTCGCCTGGGGGGGATCAGCCCCAGCATGTT.

In this sample, this clonotype turned up many times. The V and J genes are TRBV7-2 and TRBJ1-5; D not resolved. There are 15 residues in the CDR3. Trimming pared 3 bases from V and 0 bases from J, leaving 9 bases between. CDR1 is SGHTA, CDR2 FQGNSA, per germline. CDR3 amino acids: CASSLFPVSNQPQHF. CDR3 nucleotides: TGTGCCAGCAGCTTGTTTCCGGTTAGCAATCAGCCCCAGCATTTT.

In this sample, this clonotype turned up a few times. CDR3 bases: TGTGCCAGCAGCAGTACCGGGACAGGGGAAATCAAAAACATTCAGTACTTC. As protein: CASSSTGTGEIKNIQYF. The chain recombines TRBV5-6 with TRBJ2-4, with 10 positions matching TRBD1. The germline gives CDR1 SGHDT, CDR2 YYEEEE. V lost 4 bases, J lost 3 bases, and 10 bases stayed unmatched. The CDR3 runs 17 residues.

This clonotype was counted a few times. The chain carries TRBV15 and TRBJ1-5; no firm D call. V was trimmed by 6 bases and J by 4 bases, leaving 13 bases between them. Germline V gene sequence: CDR1 LNHNV, CDR2 YYDKDF (reference sequence). There are 14 residues in the CDR3. The CDR3, as DNA: TGTGCCACCAGAAGCCGTCGTACTAATCAGCCCCAGCATTTT. This gives the protein CATRSRRTNQPQHF. The full variable domain, rest sourced from reference TRBV15 and TRBJ1-5, is DAMVIQNPRYQVTQFGKPVTLSCSQTLNHNVMYWYQQKSSQAPKLLFHYYDKDFNNEADTPDNFQSRRPNTSFCFLDIRSPGLGDTAMYLCATRSRRTNQPQHFGDGTRLSIL.

This clonotype was recorded many times. The chain combines TRBV7-6 with TRBJ1-2; D not resolved. This CDR3 region has 14 residues. In germline, CDR1 is SGHVS, CDR2 FNYEAQ. The ends were cut back, 5 bases at V and 8 bases at J, with 18 bases in the middle. The chain's CDR3 is CASSPTGGLGGYTF. The CDR3 nucleotides read TGTGCCAGCAGCCCAACGGGCGGACTTGGCGGCTACACCTTC.

The rearrangement uses TRBV7-8 and TRBJ1-4; possible D gene TRBD1, 6 bases. The germline CDR1 and CDR2 sequences are SGHVS and FQNEAQ. CDR3 length: 18 amino acids. V was shortened by 5 bases and J by 4 bases, with 23 bases between the two germline ends. The CDR3 DNA sequence: TGTGCCAGCAGCCCCGAACCCGAGATCGGGGGGCATAATGAAAAACTGTTTTTT. It is translated as CASSPEPEIGGHNEKLFF.

This clonotype was seen a handful of times. The chain couples TRBV27 to TRBJ2-7; possible D gene TRBD1, 6 bases. Trimming shortened V by 3 bases and J by 5 bases, and 17 bases separated the two germline ends. Germline CDR1 reads MNHEY; CDR2 reads SMNVEV (reference sequence). This CDR3 contains 15 residues. The CDR3 bases are TGTGCCAGCAGTTTCGACAGGACCCTGATGGACGAGCAGTACTTC. Residues: CASSFDRTLMDEQYF.

This clonotype appeared a few times. This rearrangement joins TRBV4-2 to TRBJ2-4; D call uncertain. From germline, CDR1 is LGHNA and CDR2 YNFKEQ. V was shortened by 1 base and J by 9 bases, with 19 bases between the two germline ends. The CDR3 loop spans 16 amino acids. CDR3 nucleotide sequence: TGTGCCAGCAGCCAAGTTGGTATGGGGAAAACGAGCATTCAGTACTTC. Translating it yields CASSQVGMGKTSIQYF.

The genes are TRBV5-6 and TRBJ1-1; D ambiguous. This CDR3 has 14 residues. Trimming took off 4 bases at V and 3 bases at J, with 13 bases between the two ends. Germline lookup yields CDR1 SGHDT and CDR2 YYEEEE. The CDR3 loop is CASSAGLRDTEAFF. For the CDR3, the DNA is TGTGCCAGCAGCGCCGGTTTGAGGGACACTGAAGCTTTCTTT.

The gene calls are TRBV6-5 and TRBJ2-7; 7 nucleotides line up with TRBD1. Per germline, CDR1 MNHEY and CDR2 SVGAGI. The CDR3 runs 15 residues. The V gene end was trimmed by 4 bases and the J gene end by 1 base; junction bases not matched to a gene: 7. CDR3 protein: CASSFYTGASYEQYF. The DNA of the CDR3 is TGTGCCAGCAGTTTCTACACAGGGGCATCCTACGAGCAGTACTTC.

This clonotype was detected many times. This chain uses TRBV7-2 with TRBJ2-1; the match to TRBD2 covers 9 bases. This CDR3 is built from 15 residues. V trimming: 1 base; J trimming: 12 bases; junction bases outside the gene matches: 10. Germline V CDR1 and CDR2: SGHTA, FQGNSA. This chain's CDR3 is CASSLDGQLAGRQFF. For the CDR3, the DNA is TGTGCCAGCAGCTTAGATGGCCAACTAGCGGGTAGGCAGTTCTTC.

This clonotype has more than one count but fewer than ten. The rearrangement links TRBV7-9 to TRBJ2-1; possibly TRBD2 for D (5 bases). CDR3 length equals 16 residues. Trimming left V 2 bases short and J 0 bases short, with 11 bases between. Germline CDR1 SEHNR, CDR2 FQNEAQ (reference sequence). In DNA form, the CDR3 reads TGTGCCAGCAGCTTAAGGGAGCCAAGCTCCTACAATGAGCAGTTCTTC. This translates into CASSLREPSSYNEQFF.

The chain links TRBV18 to TRBJ2-5; D is tentatively TRBD1 or TRBD2 (7 bases each). V lost 5 bases and J lost 2, with 21 bases in between. The germline V gene encodes CDR1 KGHSH and CDR2 LQKENI. The CDR3 contains 17 residues. CDR3 residues: CASSSGGSRGRQETQYF. CDR3 bases: TGTGCCAGCTCATCGGGAGGTTCGAGGGGGCGGCAAGAGACCCAGTACTTC.

The rearrangement uses TRBV27 and TRBJ2-1; D may be TRBD2 (7 bases). Per the germline V gene, CDR1 is MNHEY and CDR2 is SMNVEV (reference sequence). The CDR3 runs 19 residues. Trimming shortened V by 4 bases and J by 5 bases, and 27 bases separated the two germline ends. CDR3: CASSSPRTLEGGEDNEQFF. The CDR3 bases are TGTGCCAGCAGTTCGCCTCGGACCTTAGAGGGGGGGGAAGACAATGAGCAGTTCTTC.

This clonotype was detected only a few times. The chain joins TRBV6-5 to TRBJ2-5; possible D gene TRBD1, 5 bases. This CDR3 contains 15 residues. V lost 1 base to trimming and J lost 4 bases, with 13 bases between them. The germline CDR1 and CDR2 sequences are MNHEY and SVGAGI. In DNA form, the CDR3 reads TGTGCCAGCAGTTACTTCGGCAGGGTGGGAGAGACCCAGTACTTC. Its translation is CASSYFGRVGETQYF.

This clonotype was seen a few times. The V gene is TRBV7-9, the J gene TRBJ1-2, with D maybe TRBD1 (6 bases). CDR1 and CDR2 from the germline V gene are SEHNR and FQNEAQ (reference sequence). The V gene lost 8 bases and the J gene lost 8 bases, with 18 bases spanning the gap. The CDR3 sequence is 13 residues long. CDR3 amino acids: CASQDAGDSGYTF. CDR3 sequence (DNA): TGTGCCAGCCAGGACGCAGGGGATAGCGGCTACACCTTC. Full variable domain (missing parts from reference TRBV7-9 and TRBJ1-2): DTGVSQNPRHKITKRGQNVTFRCDPISEHNRLYWYRQTLGQGPEFLTYFQNEAQLEKSRLLSDRFSAERPKGSFSTLEIQRTEQGDSAMYLCASQDAGDSGYTFGSGTRLTVV.

The chain joins TRBV28 to TRBJ2-3, with 9 positions matching TRBD1. CDR1 is MDHEN, CDR2 SYDVKM, per germline. Germline trimming cut 5 bases from V and 5 bases from J; bases unmatched to any gene: 5. The CDR3 is 14 residues long. The CDR3 region has the DNA TGTGCCAGCAGTCCCCAGGACAGGGGAGATACGCAGTATTTT. Its protein product is CASSPQDRGDTQYF.

This chain uses TRBV6-1 with TRBJ2-7; tentative D call: TRBD1 (5 bases). CDR1 MNHNS and CDR2 SASEGT come from the germline V gene. V shed 6 bases and J shed 6 bases, with 15 bases lying between them. The CDR3 is 13 amino acids. The CDR3 nucleotides are TGTGCCAGCAGCACCTTGACAGCATCCGAGCAGTACTTC. This gives the protein CASSTLTASEQYF.